The next 29 T cell receptor beta chains were all read from a single sample in a study of T cell responses to AZD1222 COVID-19 vaccine. The data were produced by immunoSEQ multiplex PCR, yet TCRdb's version contains in-frame clones alone and is incomplete. The sample holds roughly 82,000 clones, approximately 85% seen once. This specimen was peripheral blood, taken on day 0 of AZD1222 vaccination. All receptors come from an adult in good health.

The chain is built from TRBV5-4 and TRBJ1-4; a weak D match, TRBD1 (5 bases). Germline lookup yields CDR1 SGHNT and CDR2 YYREEE (reference sequence). The CDR3 spans 15 residues. V lost 2 bases and J lost 7, with 15 bases in between. The DNA of the CDR3 is TGTGCCAGCAGCTTAAGGGGAGGTATCGGTGAAAAACTGTTTTTT. Translating gives CASSLRGGIGEKLFF.

The gene calls are TRBV6-5 and TRBJ1-5; D is uncertain. The germline V gene has CDR1 MNHEY and CDR2 SVGAGI. Trimming shortened V by 8 bases and J by 3 bases, and 8 bases separated the two germline ends. This CDR3 is 12 amino acids long. CDR3 region: CASFGDNQPQHF. CDR3 in DNA: TGTGCCAGCTTCGGAGACAATCAGCCCCAGCATTTT.

The rearrangement uses TRBV3-1 (or the pseudogene TRBV3-2) and TRBJ1-1, with 11 bases aligning to TRBD1. V lost 1 base, J lost 3 bases, and 4 bases stayed unmatched. Germline CDR1 and CDR2: LGHDT and YNNKEL (reference sequence). This CDR3 is built from 16 residues. As DNA, the CDR3 is TGTGCCAGCAGCCAAGTTGGACAGGGGGCCTACACTGAAGCTTTCTTT. This encodes CASSQVGQGAYTEAFF.

This clone was observed a handful of times. The genes are TRBV14 and TRBJ1-1; maybe TRBD1 (6 bases). Trimming stripped 3 bases from V and 4 bases from J, with 18 bases between. The CDR3 has 16 residues. Germline V gives CDR1 SGHDN, CDR2 FVKESK. The CDR3 is CASSHFSAGGGTEAFF. The CDR3 nucleotides are TGTGCCAGCAGCCATTTCAGTGCGGGGGGCGGCACTGAAGCTTTCTTT.

This clone was counted once. V and J are TRBV12-3 or TRBV12-4 and TRBJ2-5; no clear D. The CDR3 spans 13 residues. V lost 1 base and J 5 bases, leaving 8 bases between the germline ends. The CDR3 is CASSLVAAETQYF. In DNA form, the CDR3 reads TGTGCCAGCAGTTTAGTAGCAGCTGAGACCCAGTACTTC.

This clone was recorded only once. The CDR3 region has the DNA TGTGCCAGCAGCCTATTCCACACGGCGGGGGCTTCCTACGAGCAGTACTTC. Translating it yields CASSLFHTAGASYEQYF. This chain uses TRBV7-2 with TRBJ2-7; possibly TRBD2 for D (7 bases). Germline V CDR1 and CDR2: SGHTA, FQGNSA. Trimming took 5 bases from V and 1 from J, leaving 21 bases between them. This CDR3 contains 17 residues.

V is TRBV3-1 (or the pseudogene TRBV3-2) and J is TRBJ2-2; D is perhaps TRBD2 (6 bases). Looked up from germline, CDR1 is LGHDT and CDR2 is YNNKEL (reference sequence). The V and J ends lost 4 bases and 0 bases respectively, with 12 bases between them. The CDR3 contains 16 residues. This CDR3 is CASSPLGGTNTGELFF. CDR3 DNA: TGTGCCAGCAGCCCCCTGGGAGGCACGAACACCGGGGAGCTGTTTTTT.

The V call is TRBV6-5, the J call TRBJ1-1; D might be TRBD1 (5 bases). Trimming pared 2 bases from V and 3 bases from J, leaving 13 bases between. Per germline, CDR1 MNHEY and CDR2 SVGAGI. CDR3 length: 15 amino acids. CDR3 loop: CASSYVQGRDTEAFF. CDR3 nucleotide sequence: TGTGCCAGCAGTTACGTCCAGGGTCGAGACACTGAAGCTTTCTTT.

Notes on this clone: The same CDR3 can be traced to other DNA sequences in this sample. This chain links TRBV19 with TRBJ1-1; D uncertain. The CDR3 totals 12 residues. The germline V gene encodes CDR1 LNHDA and CDR2 SQIVND (reference sequence). V was cut by 6 bases and J by 0 bases, with 5 bases left in between. The CDR3 DNA reads TGTGCCAGTAGGACGCTGAACACTGAAGCTTTCTTT. Translated: CASRTLNTEAFF.

This clone was seen a handful of times. The chain joins TRBV2 to TRBJ1-4; a weak D match, TRBD1 (5 bases). The CDR3 is 14 amino acids. V lost 4 bases and J lost 2, with 8 bases in between. Germline-derived CDR1 and CDR2 are SNHLY and FYNNEI. The CDR3 spells CASSAGTTNEKLFF. As DNA, the CDR3 is TGTGCCAGCAGTGCAGGGACTACTAATGAAAAACTGTTTTTT.

V is TRBV28 and J is TRBJ1-4, with 8 bases lining up with TRBD1. Trimming removed 4 bases from V and 6 bases from J; junction bases left unmatched: 7. CDR1 MDHEN and CDR2 SYDVKM come from the germline V gene. CDR3 size: 15 residues. CDR3 region: CASSSSGGGDEKLFF. Written as DNA, the CDR3 is TGTGCCAGCAGTTCCTCAGGGGGCGGTGATGAAAAACTGTTTTTT.

The chain uses TRBV6-2 or TRBV6-3 and TRBJ2-7; D might be TRBD2 (5 bases). This CDR3 is built from 11 residues. The V gene lost 5 bases and the J gene lost 9 bases, with 11 bases spanning the gap. Germline loops: CDR1 MNHEY, CDR2 SVGEGT. CDR3 sequence (DNA): TGTGCCAGCAGTACCGACGCGGGGCAGTACTTC. Amino acids: CASSTDAGQYF.

The J gene is TRBJ2-5, the V gene TRBV3-1 (or the pseudogene TRBV3-2); D not certain. From germline, CDR1 is LGHDT and CDR2 YNNKEL (reference sequence). CDR3 length equals 15 residues. The V end was cut by 1 base, the J end by 5 bases, with 14 bases between. CDR3 DNA: TGTGCCAGCAGCCAAGCGTCCACGGTTATGGAGACCCAGTACTTC. It translates to CASSQASTVMETQYF.

The chain carries TRBV2 and TRBJ2-1; D not resolved. Trimming took off 3 bases at V and 3 bases at J, with 6 bases between the two ends. The CDR3 is 13 amino acids. Germline V CDR1 and CDR2: SNHLY, FYNNEI. The CDR3 is CASSDNGYNEQFF. CDR3 nucleotides: TGTGCCAGCAGTGATAACGGCTACAATGAGCAGTTCTTC.

This chain links TRBV19 with TRBJ2-5, with 7 bases that match TRBD1. Germline V gives CDR1 LNHDA, CDR2 SQIVND (reference sequence). The V segment lost 1 base and the J segment 2 bases; nucleotides outside the gene matches: 7. The CDR3 extends over 16 amino acids. The CDR3 DNA reads TGTGCCAGTAGTATAGCCGCCAGGGGGATGCAAGAGACCCAGTACTTC. Translating gives CASSIAARGMQETQYF.

The J gene is TRBJ1-3, the V gene TRBV27; D unclear. Trimming removed 8 bases at V and 1 base at J, with 12 bases between. The germline V gene has CDR1 MNHEY and CDR2 SMNVEV (reference sequence). The CDR3 length is 14 residues. In nucleotides, the CDR3 is TGTGCCAGCTCAAATAGATTATCTGGAAACACCATATATTTT. Protein sequence: CASSNRLSGNTIYF.

In this sample, this clone turned up once. The rearrangement joins TRBV11-2 to TRBJ1-2; D perhaps matches TRBD1 (5 bases). Trimming took 5 bases from V and 6 from J, leaving 22 bases between them. This CDR3 region has 16 residues. Per germline, CDR1 SGHAT and CDR2 FQNNGV. The CDR3 DNA sequence: TGTGCCAGCAGCCCTCTGATAGGTGTGGGGCTGGATGGCTACACCTTC. Protein product: CASSPLIGVGLDGYTF.

This chain joins TRBV3-1 (or the pseudogene TRBV3-2) and TRBJ2-5, with TRBD2 identical over 10 bases. Germline assignment: CDR1 LGHDT and CDR2 YNNKEL (reference sequence). The trim removed 0 bases at V and 5 bases at J, leaving 12 bases unmatched. CDR3 length: 18 amino acids. CDR3 coding DNA: TGTGCCAGCAGCCAAGATAAGACTAGCGGGTGGACCGGGGAGACCCAGTACTTC. Translation: CASSQDKTSGWTGETQYF.

The J gene is TRBJ2-7, the V gene TRBV7-2; perhaps D is TRBD1 or TRBD2 (5 bases each). Trimming took off 3 bases at V and 6 bases at J, with 18 bases between the two ends. CDR1 and CDR2 (germline): SGHTA, FQGNSA. The CDR3 sequence is 15 residues long. CDR3 in amino acids: CASSFPGRTAGEQYF. As DNA, the CDR3 is TGTGCCAGCAGCTTCCCGGGACGGACGGCGGGCGAGCAGTACTTC. The full variable domain, with the rest looked up from reference TRBV7-2 and TRBJ2-7, is GAGVSQSPSNKVTEKGKDVELRCDPISGHTALYWYRQSLGQGLEFLIYFQGNSAPDKSGLPSDRFSAERTGGSVSTLTIQRTQQEDSAVYLCASSFPGRTAGEQYFGPGTRLTVT.

V gene TRBV7-9 combines with J gene TRBJ1-2; a possible D gene is TRBD1 (6 bases). V lost 5 bases, J lost 5 bases, and 15 bases lay in between. CDR3 length: 14 amino acids. CDR1 is SEHNR and CDR2 is FQNEAQ in the germline V gene (reference sequence). This CDR3 reads CASSQGTTIYGYTF. The CDR3, as DNA: TGTGCCAGCAGCCAGGGGACGACAATTTATGGCTACACCTTC.

The V gene is TRBV9, the J gene TRBJ1-5; unclear D gene. CDR1 SGDLS and CDR2 YYNGEE come from the germline V gene. The length of the CDR3 is 14 residues. V was shortened by 2 bases and J by 6 bases, with 12 bases between the two germline ends. This chain's CDR3 is CASSVGQLGQPQHF. The CDR3 nucleotides are TGTGCCAGCAGCGTGGGTCAGCTAGGTCAGCCCCAGCATTTT.

This chain connects TRBV15 to TRBJ2-1, with 10 positions matching TRBD2. The germline V gene encodes CDR1 LNHNV and CDR2 YYDKDF (reference sequence). Germline trimming cut 0 bases from V and 7 bases from J; bases unmatched to any gene: 3. The CDR3 spans 15 residues. The CDR3 loop reads CATSREASGGNEQFF. The CDR3 bases are TGTGCCACCAGCAGAGAGGCTAGCGGGGGAAATGAGCAGTTCTTC. Combining the CDR3 with reference TRBV15 and TRBJ2-1 gives the whole variable domain DAMVIQNPRYQVTQFGKPVTLSCSQTLNHNVMYWYQQKSSQAPKLLFHYYDKDFNNEADTPDNFQSRRPNTSFCFLDIRSPGLGDTAMYLCATSREASGGNEQFFGPGTRLTVL.

The chain uses TRBV6-6 and TRBJ2-7; D gene unclear. Trimming took off 4 bases at V and 1 base at J, with 8 bases between the two ends. Germline CDR1 reads MNHNY; CDR2 reads SVGAGI (reference sequence). The CDR3 runs to 13 residues. CDR3 nucleotides: TGTGCCAGCAGTTCCAGAAATTCCTACGAGCAGTACTTC. Translating gives CASSSRNSYEQYF.

The genes are TRBV6-2 or TRBV6-3 and TRBJ2-4; 7 bases agree with TRBD1. The CDR3 totals 16 residues. V was pared by 2 bases and J by 7 bases, with 11 bases of the junction left unmatched. Germline V gene data show CDR1 as MNHEY and CDR2 as SVGEGT. For the CDR3, the DNA is TGTGCCAGCAGTTACCCTCAAAACAGGGGAAGGAACATTCAGTACTTC. This codes for CASSYPQNRGRNIQYF.

The rearrangement links TRBV19 to TRBJ2-5; 11 nucleotides match TRBD1. The CDR3 loop spans 14 amino acids. V shed 6 bases and J 5 bases; nucleotides not matched to a gene: 5. The germline V gene encodes CDR1 LNHDA and CDR2 SQIVND (reference sequence). The CDR3 is CASRGQGARETQYF. DNA of the CDR3: TGTGCCAGTAGAGGACAGGGGGCTCGGGAGACCCAGTACTTC.

This clone was recorded once. V usage is TRBV6-6 and J usage is TRBJ2-7; 7 bases agree with TRBD1. V gave up 2 bases and J gave up 4 bases; unmatched junction bases: 5. The germline V gene has CDR1 MNHNY and CDR2 SVGAGI (reference sequence). The CDR3 loop spans 14 amino acids. DNA of the CDR3: TGTGCCAGCAGTTACGGACAGGAACCTTACGAGCAGTACTTC. Amino acid sequence: CASSYGQEPYEQYF.

This chain's CDR3 is CASSYPTEAFF. In DNA form, the CDR3 reads TGTGCCAGCAGTTACCCCACCGAAGCTTTCTTT. The rearrangement links TRBV6-2 or TRBV6-3 to TRBJ1-1; D is unresolved. The CDR3 has 11 residues. V was clipped by 2 bases and J by 8 bases, with 6 bases between them. The germline V gene has CDR1 MNHEY and CDR2 SVGEGT.

The chain uses TRBV9 and TRBJ1-5; D is unclear. V was cut by 2 bases and J by 0 bases, with 9 bases left in between. CDR3 size: 15 residues. Germline assignment: CDR1 SGDLS and CDR2 YYNGEE. CDR3 region: CASSVGGYSNQPQHF. CDR3 coding DNA: TGTGCCAGCAGCGTGGGCGGGTATAGCAATCAGCCCCAGCATTTT.

This chain connects TRBV6-1 to TRBJ1-1, with D uncertain. CDR3 size: 14 residues. The germline V and J ends were trimmed by 2 bases and 1 base, with 8 bases remaining between them. Germline V gene data show CDR1 as MNHNS and CDR2 as SASEGT. CDR3: CASSESRANTEAFF. In DNA form, the CDR3 reads TGTGCCAGCAGTGAAAGTAGGGCGAACACTGAAGCTTTCTTT.